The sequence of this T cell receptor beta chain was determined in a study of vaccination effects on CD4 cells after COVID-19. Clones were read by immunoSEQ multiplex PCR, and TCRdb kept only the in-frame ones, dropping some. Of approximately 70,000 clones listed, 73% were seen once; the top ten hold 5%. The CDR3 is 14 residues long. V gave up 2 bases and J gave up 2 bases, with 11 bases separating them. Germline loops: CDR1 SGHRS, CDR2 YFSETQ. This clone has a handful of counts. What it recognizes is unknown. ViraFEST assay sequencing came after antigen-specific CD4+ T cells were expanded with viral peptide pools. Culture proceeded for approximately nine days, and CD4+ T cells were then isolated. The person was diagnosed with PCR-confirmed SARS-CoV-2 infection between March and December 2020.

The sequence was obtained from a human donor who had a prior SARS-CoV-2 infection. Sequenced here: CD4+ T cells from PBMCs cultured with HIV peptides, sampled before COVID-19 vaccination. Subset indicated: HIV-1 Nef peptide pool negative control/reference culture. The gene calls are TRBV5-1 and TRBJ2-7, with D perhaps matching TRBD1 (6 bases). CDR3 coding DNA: TGCGCCAGCAGCTTAGACAGGCCCACCTACGAGCAGTACTTC. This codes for CASSLDRPTYEQYF.